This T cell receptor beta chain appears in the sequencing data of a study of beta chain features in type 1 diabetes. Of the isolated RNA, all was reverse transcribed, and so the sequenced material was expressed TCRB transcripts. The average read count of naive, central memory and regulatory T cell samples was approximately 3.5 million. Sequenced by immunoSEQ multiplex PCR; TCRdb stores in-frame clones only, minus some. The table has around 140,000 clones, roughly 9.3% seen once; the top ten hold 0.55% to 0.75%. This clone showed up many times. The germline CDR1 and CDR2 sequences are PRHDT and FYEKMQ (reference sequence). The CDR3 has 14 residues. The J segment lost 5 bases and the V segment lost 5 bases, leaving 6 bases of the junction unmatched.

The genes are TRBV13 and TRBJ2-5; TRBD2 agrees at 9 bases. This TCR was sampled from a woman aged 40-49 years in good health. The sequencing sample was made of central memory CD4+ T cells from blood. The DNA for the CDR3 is TGTGCCAGCAGCCTTAGCGGGGGAGATGAGACCCAGTACTTC. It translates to CASSLSGGDETQYF.